This T cell receptor beta chain was found in a study of naive and memory T cell subsets. Study outcomes and limitations: TCR transcript changes with activation or differentiation may affect this RNA method. Far more TCRs reportedly came from tuberculin skin test site biopsies.

Specified treatment: skin biopsy from PPD injection site in Mantoux-positive individual. A UMI-containing oligonucleotide was joined by 3' ligation to the TCR cDNA template. Unsorted total RNA, roughly 1 to 1000 ng, was DNase treated before reverse transcription. This clonotype was observed at least ten times. No antigen is known for it. Amplification of ligated cDNA took four PCR rounds with SP2 and nested alpha and beta constant primers. Reverse transcription of blood and skin TCR RNA was primed at alpha and beta constant regions. Using its own MiXCR run on the UMI-ligation and nested PCR reads, TCRdb lists one record per CDR3 protein. The sample includes around 37,000 distinct CDR3 sequences, 9.5% to 12% of them seen just once. The clonotype comes from an adult in good health. Sequences were derived from skin, sampled from a tuberculin skin test site.

This CDR3 is CAISPTSADEQFF. For the CDR3, the DNA is TGTGCCATCTCGCCTACTAGTGCCGATGAGCAGTTCTTC. This chain connects TRBV10-3 to TRBJ2-1; weak D call: TRBD2 (5 bases). The germline V and J ends were trimmed by 8 bases and 8 bases, with 16 bases remaining between them. The CDR3 has 13 residues. Per germline, CDR1 ENHRY and CDR2 SYGVKD.